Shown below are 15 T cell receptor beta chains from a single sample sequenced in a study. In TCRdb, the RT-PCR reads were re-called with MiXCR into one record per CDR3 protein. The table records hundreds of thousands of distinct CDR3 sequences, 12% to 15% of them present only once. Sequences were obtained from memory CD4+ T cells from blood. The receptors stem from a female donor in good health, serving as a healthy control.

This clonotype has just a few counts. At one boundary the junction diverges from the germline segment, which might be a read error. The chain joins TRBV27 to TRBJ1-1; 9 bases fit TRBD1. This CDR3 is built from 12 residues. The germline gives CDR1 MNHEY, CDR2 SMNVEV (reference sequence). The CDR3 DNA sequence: TGTGCCAGCAGTTTGACAGGGGGTTTTAGTTATTTT. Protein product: CASSLTGGFSYF.

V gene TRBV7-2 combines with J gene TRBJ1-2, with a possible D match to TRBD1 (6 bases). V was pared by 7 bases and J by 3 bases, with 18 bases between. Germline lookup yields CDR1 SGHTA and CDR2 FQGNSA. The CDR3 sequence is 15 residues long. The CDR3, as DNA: TGTGCCAGCATTCTATCCGGGGGCGCCCACTATGGCTACACCTTC. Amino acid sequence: CASILSGGAHYGYTF.

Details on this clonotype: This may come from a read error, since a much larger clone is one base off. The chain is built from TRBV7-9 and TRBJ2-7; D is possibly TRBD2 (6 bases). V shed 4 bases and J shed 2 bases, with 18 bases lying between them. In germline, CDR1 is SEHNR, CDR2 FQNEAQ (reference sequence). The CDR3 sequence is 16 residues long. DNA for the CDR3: TGTGCCAGCAGCTCCCGGACTATCGAGAGCCCCTACGAGCAGTACTTC. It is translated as CASSSRTIESPYEQYF.

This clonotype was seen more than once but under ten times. CDR3: CASRPPGGSYEQYF. The CDR3, as DNA: TGTGCCAGCAGGCCTCCAGGGGGTTCTTACGAGCAGTACTTC. The chain couples TRBV6-6 to TRBJ2-7; 7 bases agree with TRBD1. The CDR3 is 14 residues long. V dropped 6 bases and J dropped 4; count of bases not matched to a gene: 9. CDR1 and CDR2 (germline): MNHNY, SVGAGI (reference sequence).

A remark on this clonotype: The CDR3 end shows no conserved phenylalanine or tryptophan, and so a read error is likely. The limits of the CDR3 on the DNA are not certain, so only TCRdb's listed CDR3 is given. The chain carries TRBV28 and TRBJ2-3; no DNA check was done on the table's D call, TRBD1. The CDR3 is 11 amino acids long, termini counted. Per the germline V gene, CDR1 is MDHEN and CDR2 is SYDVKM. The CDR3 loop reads CASSSIGDRVV.

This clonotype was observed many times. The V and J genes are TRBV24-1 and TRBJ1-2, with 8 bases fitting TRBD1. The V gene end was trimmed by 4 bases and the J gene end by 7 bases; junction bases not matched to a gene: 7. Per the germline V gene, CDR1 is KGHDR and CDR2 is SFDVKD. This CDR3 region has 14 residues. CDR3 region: CATSEPSGGSGYTF. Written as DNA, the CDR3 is TGTGCCACCAGTGAACCGTCAGGGGGCTCTGGCTACACCTTC.

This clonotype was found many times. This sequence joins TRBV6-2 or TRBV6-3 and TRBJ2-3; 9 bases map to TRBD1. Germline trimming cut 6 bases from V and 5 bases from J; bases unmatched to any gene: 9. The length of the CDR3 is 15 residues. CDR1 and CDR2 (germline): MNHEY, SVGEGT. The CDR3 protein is CASSQPGQGKDTQYF. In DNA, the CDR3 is TGTGCCAGCAGCCAACCGGGACAGGGAAAAGATACGCAGTATTTT.

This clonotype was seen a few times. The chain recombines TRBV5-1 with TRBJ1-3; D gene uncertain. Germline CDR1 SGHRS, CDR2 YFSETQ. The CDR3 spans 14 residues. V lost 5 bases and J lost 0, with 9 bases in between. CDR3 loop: CASSQRTSGNTIYF. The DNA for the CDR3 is TGCGCCAGCAGTCAGCGAACCTCTGGAAACACCATATATTTT.

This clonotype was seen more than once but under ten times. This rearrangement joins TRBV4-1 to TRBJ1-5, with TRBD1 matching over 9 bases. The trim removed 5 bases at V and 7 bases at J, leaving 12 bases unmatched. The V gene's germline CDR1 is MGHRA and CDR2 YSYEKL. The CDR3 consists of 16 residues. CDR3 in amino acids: CASSRTGEMVGQPQHF. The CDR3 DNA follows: TGCGCCAGCAGCAGGACAGGGGAGATGGTGGGGCAGCCCCAGCATTTT.

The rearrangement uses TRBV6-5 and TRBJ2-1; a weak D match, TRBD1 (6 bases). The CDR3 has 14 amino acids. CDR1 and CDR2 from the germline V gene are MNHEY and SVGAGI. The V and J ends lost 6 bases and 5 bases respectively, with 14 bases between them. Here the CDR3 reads CASRPGTTNNEQFF. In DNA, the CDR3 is TGTGCCAGCAGACCCGGGACAACGAACAATGAGCAGTTCTTC.

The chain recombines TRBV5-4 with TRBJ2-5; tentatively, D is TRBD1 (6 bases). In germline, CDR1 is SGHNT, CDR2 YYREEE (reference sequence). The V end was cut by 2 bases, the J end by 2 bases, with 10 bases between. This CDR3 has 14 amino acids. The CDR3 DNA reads TGTGCCAGCAGCTTCCCGGGGACACAAGAGACCCAGTACTTC. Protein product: CASSFPGTQETQYF.

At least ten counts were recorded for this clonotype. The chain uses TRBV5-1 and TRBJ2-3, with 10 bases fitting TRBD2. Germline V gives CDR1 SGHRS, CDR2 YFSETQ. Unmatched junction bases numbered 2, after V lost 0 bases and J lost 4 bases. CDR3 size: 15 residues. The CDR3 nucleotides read TGCGCCAGCAGCTTGGTAGCGGGAGGACCAGATACGCAGTATTTT. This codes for CASSLVAGGPDTQYF. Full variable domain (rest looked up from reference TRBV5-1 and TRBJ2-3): KAGVTQTPRYLIKTRGQQVTLSCSPISGHRSVSWYQQTPGQGLQFLFEYFSETQRNKGNFPGRFSGRQFSNSRSEMNVSTLELGDSALYLCASSLVAGGPDTQYFGPGTRLTVL.

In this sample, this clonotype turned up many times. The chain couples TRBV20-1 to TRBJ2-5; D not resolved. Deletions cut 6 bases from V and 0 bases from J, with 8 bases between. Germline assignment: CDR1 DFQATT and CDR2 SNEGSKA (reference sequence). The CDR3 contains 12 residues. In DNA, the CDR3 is TGCAGTGCGCCAAGGTACCAAGAGACCCAGTACTTC. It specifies CSAPRYQETQYF.

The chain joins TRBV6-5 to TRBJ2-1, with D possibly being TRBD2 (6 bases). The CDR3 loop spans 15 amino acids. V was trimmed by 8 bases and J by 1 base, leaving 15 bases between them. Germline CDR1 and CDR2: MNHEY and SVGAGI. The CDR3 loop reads CASSITGTSYNEQFF. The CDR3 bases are TGTGCCAGCTCCATAACCGGGACTTCCTACAATGAGCAGTTCTTC.

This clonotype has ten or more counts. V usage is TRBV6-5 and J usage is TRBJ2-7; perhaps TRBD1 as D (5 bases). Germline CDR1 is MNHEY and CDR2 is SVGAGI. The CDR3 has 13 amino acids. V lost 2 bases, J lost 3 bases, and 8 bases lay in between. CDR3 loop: CASSYGHDYEQYF. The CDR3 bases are TGTGCCAGCAGTTACGGACACGACTACGAGCAGTACTTC.